The source of this T cell receptor beta chain is a study of technical replicates of blood from a handful of donors. Measured with immunoSEQ multiplex PCR; TCRdb has only the in-frame clones, and not every one. The data show about 15,000 clones, 82% seen once. CDR3 length: 14 amino acids. Losses at the gene ends were 0 bases for V and 2 bases for J; bases not matched to a gene: 3. Germline loops: CDR1 GTSNPN, CDR2 SVGIG (reference sequence). Sequenced sample: PBMCs. The clonotype was recovered from a human donor in good health. Some clones in this sample may be carry-over from other donors' samples. The chain links TRBV30 to TRBJ2-5; 7 nucleotides line up with TRBD1. CDR3 nucleotides: TGTGCCTGGAGTGTACAGGGGACACAAGAGACCCAGTACTTC. It yields the protein CAWSVQGTQETQYF.